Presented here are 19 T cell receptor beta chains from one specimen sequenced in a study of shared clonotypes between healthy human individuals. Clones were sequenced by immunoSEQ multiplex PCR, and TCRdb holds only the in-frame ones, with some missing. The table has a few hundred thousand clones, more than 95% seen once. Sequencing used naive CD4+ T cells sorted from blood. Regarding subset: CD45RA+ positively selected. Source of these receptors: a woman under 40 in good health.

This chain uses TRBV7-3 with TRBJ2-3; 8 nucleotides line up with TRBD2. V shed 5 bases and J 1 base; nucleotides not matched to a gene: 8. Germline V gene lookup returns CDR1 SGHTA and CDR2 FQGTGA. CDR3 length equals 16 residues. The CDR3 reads CASSLRSGIGTDTQYF. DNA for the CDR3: TGTGCCAGCAGCCTCCGTAGCGGGATCGGCACAGATACGCAGTATTTT.

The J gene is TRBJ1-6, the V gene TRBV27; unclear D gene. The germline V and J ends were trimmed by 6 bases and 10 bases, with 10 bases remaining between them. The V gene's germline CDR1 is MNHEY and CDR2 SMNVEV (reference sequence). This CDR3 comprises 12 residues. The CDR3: CASREPGSPLHF. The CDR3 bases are TGTGCCAGCAGGGAGCCCGGGTCACCCCTCCACTTT.

The CDR3 loop reads CASSYFSGPKNIQYF. In DNA form, the CDR3 reads TGTGCCAGCAGTTACTTTAGCGGTCCCAAAAACATTCAGTACTTC. The rearrangement links TRBV6-6 to TRBJ2-4, with D tentatively TRBD2 (6 bases). Per germline, CDR1 MNHNY and CDR2 SVGAGI (reference sequence). The V and J ends lost 1 base and 2 bases respectively, with 9 bases between them. This CDR3 has 15 residues.

CDR3 DNA sequence: TGTGCCAGTAGTACGGACGTTAGCTCCTACAATGAGCAGTTCTTC. As protein: CASSTDVSSYNEQFF. V is TRBV19 and J is TRBJ2-1; D remains ambiguous. Trimming cost V 4 bases and J 0 bases, with 10 bases left between them. This CDR3 is built from 15 residues. Germline CDR1 reads LNHDA; CDR2 reads SQIVND (reference sequence).

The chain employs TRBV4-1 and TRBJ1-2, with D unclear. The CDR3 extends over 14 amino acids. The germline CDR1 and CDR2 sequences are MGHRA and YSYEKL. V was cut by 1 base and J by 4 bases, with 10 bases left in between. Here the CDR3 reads CASSQVPSAYGYTF. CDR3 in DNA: TGCGCCAGCAGCCAAGTCCCTAGCGCCTATGGCTACACCTTC.

CDR3 sequence: CASSLSSRLAGGSEQFF. The CDR3 DNA sequence: TGTGCCAGCAGCCTGTCATCGAGGCTAGCGGGAGGTAGTGAGCAGTTCTTC. V usage is TRBV4-2 and J usage is TRBJ2-1; TRBD2 aligns across 11 bases. This CDR3 comprises 17 residues. The germline CDR1 and CDR2 sequences are LGHNA and YNFKEQ. Losses at the gene ends were 4 bases for V and 9 bases for J; bases not matched to a gene: 14.

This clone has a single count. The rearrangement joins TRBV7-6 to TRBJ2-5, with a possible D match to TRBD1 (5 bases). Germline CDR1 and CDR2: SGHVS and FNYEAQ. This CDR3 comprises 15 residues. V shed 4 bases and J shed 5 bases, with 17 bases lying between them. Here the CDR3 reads CASSSGHLLVETQYF. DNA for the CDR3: TGTGCCAGCAGCTCCGGACACCTTCTGGTGGAGACCCAGTACTTC.

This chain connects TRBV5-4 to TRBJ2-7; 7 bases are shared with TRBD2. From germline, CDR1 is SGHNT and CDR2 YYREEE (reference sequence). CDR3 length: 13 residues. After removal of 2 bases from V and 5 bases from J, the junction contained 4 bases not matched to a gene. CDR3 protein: CASSFAGVDEQYF. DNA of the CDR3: TGTGCCAGCAGCTTTGCGGGAGTGGACGAGCAGTACTTC. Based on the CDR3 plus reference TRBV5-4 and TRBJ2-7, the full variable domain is ETGVTQSPTHLIKTRGQQVTLRCSSQSGHNTVSWYQQALGQGPQFIFQYYREEENGRGNFPPRFSGLQFPNYSSELNVNALELDDSALYLCASSFAGVDEQYFGPGTRLTVT.

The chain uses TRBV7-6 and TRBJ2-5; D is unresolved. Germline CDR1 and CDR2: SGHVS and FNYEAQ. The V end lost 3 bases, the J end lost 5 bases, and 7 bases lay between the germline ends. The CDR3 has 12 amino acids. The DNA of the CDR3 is TGTGCCAGCAGCTTCCGGGCGGAGACCCAGTACTTC. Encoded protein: CASSFRAETQYF. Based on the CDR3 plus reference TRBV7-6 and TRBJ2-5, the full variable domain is GAGVSQSPRYKVTKRGQDVALRCDPISGHVSLYWYRQALGQGPEFLTYFNYEAQQDKSGLPNDRFSAERPEGSISTLTIQRTEQRDSAMYRCASSFRAETQYFGPGTRLLVL.

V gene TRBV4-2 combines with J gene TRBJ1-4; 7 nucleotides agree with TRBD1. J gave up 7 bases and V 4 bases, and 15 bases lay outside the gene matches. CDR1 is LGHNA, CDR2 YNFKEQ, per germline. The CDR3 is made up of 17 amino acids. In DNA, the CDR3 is TGTGCCAGCAGCCGCAGGGTTGGACAGGCCGAGGGTGAAAAACTGTTTTTT. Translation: CASSRRVGQAEGEKLFF.

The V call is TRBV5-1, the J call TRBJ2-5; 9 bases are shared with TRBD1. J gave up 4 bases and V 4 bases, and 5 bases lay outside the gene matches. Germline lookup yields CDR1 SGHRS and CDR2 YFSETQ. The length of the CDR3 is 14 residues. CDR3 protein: CASSDTGGGETQYF. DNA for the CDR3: TGCGCCAGCAGCGACACAGGGGGCGGAGAGACCCAGTACTTC.

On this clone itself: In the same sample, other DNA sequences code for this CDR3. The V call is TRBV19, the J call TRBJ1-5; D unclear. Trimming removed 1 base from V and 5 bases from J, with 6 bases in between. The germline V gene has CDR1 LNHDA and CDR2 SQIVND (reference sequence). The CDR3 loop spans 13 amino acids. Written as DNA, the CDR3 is TGTGCCAGTAGTATAGGCAGAGATCAGCCCCAGCATTTT. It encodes CASSIGRDQPQHF.

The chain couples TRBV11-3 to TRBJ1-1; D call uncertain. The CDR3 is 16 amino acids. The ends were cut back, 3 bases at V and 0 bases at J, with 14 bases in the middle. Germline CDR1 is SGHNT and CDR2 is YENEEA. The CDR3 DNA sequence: TGTGCCAGCAGCTTTACTGGGCGGACCATGAACACTGAAGCTTTCTTT. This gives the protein CASSFTGRTMNTEAFF.

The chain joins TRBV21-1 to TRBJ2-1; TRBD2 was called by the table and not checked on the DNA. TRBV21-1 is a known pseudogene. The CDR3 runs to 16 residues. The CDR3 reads CAKLGLAGSSYNEQFF. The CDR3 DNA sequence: TGTGCCAAACTCGGACTAGCGGGGAGCTCCTACAATGAGCAGTTCTTC.

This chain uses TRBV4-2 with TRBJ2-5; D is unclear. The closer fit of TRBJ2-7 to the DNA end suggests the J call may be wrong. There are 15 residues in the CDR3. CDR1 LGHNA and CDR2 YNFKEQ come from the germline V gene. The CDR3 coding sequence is TGTGCCAGCAGCCAAGAAAGCGAGCACTCCTACGAGCAGTACTTC. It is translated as CASSQESEHSYEQYF.

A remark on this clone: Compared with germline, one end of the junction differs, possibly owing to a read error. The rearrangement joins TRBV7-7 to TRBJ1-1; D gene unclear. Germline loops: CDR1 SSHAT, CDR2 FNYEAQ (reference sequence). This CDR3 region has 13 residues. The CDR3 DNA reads TGTGCCAGCAACTTAACGAGGAACACTGAAGCTTTCTTT. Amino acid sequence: CASNLTRNTEAFF.

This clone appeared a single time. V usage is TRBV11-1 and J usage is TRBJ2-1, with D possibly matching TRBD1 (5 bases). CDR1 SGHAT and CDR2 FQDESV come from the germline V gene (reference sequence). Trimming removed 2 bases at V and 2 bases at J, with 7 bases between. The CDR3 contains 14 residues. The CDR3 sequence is CASSLTGTYNEQFF. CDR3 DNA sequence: TGTGCCAGCAGCTTAACAGGAACCTACAATGAGCAGTTCTTC.

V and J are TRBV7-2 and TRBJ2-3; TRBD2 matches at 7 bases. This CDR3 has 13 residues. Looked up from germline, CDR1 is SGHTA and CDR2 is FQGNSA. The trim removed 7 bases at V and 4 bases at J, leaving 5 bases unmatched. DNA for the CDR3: TGTGCCAGCACCTGGGGGGGGTCAGATACGCAGTATTTT. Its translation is CASTWGGSDTQYF.

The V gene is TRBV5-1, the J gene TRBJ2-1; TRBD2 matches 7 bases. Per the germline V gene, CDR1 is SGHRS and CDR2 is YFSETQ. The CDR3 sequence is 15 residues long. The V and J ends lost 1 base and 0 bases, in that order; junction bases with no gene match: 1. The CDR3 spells CASSLSGISYNEQFF. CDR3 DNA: TGCGCCAGCAGCTTGAGCGGGATCTCCTACAATGAGCAGTTCTTC. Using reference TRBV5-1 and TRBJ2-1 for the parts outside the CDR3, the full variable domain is KAGVTQTPRYLIKTRGQQVTLSCSPISGHRSVSWYQQTPGQGLQFLFEYFSETQRNKGNFPGRFSGRQFSNSRSEMNVSTLELGDSALYLCASSLSGISYNEQFFGPGTRLTVL.